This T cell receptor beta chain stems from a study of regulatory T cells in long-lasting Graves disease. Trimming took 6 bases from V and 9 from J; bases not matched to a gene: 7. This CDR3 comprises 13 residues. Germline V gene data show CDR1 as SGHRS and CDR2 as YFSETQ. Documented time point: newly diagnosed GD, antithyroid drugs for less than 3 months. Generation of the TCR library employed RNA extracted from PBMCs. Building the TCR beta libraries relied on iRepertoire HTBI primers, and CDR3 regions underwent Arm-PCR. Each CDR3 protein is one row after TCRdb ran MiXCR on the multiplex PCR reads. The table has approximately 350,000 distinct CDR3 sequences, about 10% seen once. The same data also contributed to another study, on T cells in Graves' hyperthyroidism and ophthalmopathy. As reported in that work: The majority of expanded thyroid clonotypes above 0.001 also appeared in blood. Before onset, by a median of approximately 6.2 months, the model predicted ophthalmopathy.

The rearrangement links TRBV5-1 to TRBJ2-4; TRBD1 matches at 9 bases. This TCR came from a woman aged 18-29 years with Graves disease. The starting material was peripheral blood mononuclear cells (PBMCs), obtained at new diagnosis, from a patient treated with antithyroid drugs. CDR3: CASNVDRGGIQYF. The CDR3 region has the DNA TGCGCCAGCAACGTTGACAGGGGGGGCATTCAGTACTTC.